This T cell receptor beta chain was identified during a study of T cell responses to AZD1222 COVID-19 vaccine. General observations from the study: Repertoire sampling happened only post peak T cell response. Most donors were white British and more were female, and clonal diversity was possibly underestimated. Two AZD1222 doses significantly raised spike-specific TCR breadth and depth over controls.

Regarding this clone: Its specificity is unknown.

The CDR3 is 14 residues long. Trimming left V 5 bases short and J 4 bases short, with 13 bases between. The V gene's germline CDR1 is MNHEY and CDR2 SMNVEV (reference sequence). Data came from immunoSEQ multiplex PCR; TCRdb stores just in-frame clones and leaves some out. This sample yields over 85,000 clones, of which about 88% are seen a single time; roughly 1.6% belongs to the top ten. The clonotype comes from an adult in good health. Sequenced here: peripheral blood, sampled on day 0 of AZD1222 vaccination. The rearrangement joins TRBV27 to TRBJ2-3, with D perhaps matching TRBD2 (5 bases). CDR3 amino acids: CASSLGVSADTQYF. Here the CDR3 DNA reads TGTGCCAGCAGTCTTGGGGTTAGCGCAGATACGCAGTATTTT.